Below are 24 T cell receptor beta chains sequenced from a single sample in a study of cytomegalovirus exposure and HLA in healthy donors. PCR was performed using 60 Vbeta and 13 Jbeta primers. The protocol was immunoSEQ multiplex PCR, while the TCRdb copy is restricted to in-frame clones and leaves out a portion. The table records roughly 130,000 clones, about 80% of them present only once. Material: PBMCs. These receptors were collected from a male donor in good health and CMV-seronegative.

This clone was seen only a few times. CDR3 protein: CASSSRGVGTGAYEQYF. The CDR3, as DNA: TGTGCCAGCAGCTCCCGAGGGGTTGGGACAGGGGCCTACGAGCAGTACTTC. V gene TRBV7-2 combines with J gene TRBJ2-7; 10 bases fit TRBD1. This CDR3 region has 17 residues. Germline loops: CDR1 SGHTA, CDR2 FQGNSA. V shed 4 bases and J 2 bases; nucleotides not matched to a gene: 11.

This clone was recorded only once. The chain uses TRBV28 and TRBJ1-5; tentative D call: TRBD1 (6 bases). CDR3 length: 12 amino acids. Germline loops: CDR1 MDHEN, CDR2 SYDVKM. With 4 bases removed from V and 7 bases from J, the gap between germline ends came to 8 bases. CDR3 loop: CASSYRVQPQHF. In DNA form, the CDR3 reads TGTGCCAGCAGTTACAGGGTCCAGCCCCAGCATTTT.

Comments on this clone: An end of the junction does not agree with germline; a read error may underlie this. The J gene is TRBJ2-5, the V gene TRBV7-9; tentative D call: TRBD2 (5 bases). The germline gives CDR1 SEHNR, CDR2 FQNEAQ (reference sequence). CDR3 size: 12 residues. CDR3 nucleotides: TGTTCCAGCAGCTTAGGAGGAGAGACCCAGTACTTC. It translates to CSSSLGGETQYF.

Only one count was recorded for this clone. The rearrangement joins TRBV10-1 to TRBJ2-3; perhaps TRBD1 as D (5 bases). The V gene lost 4 bases and the J gene lost 9 bases, with 14 bases spanning the gap. Per the germline V gene, CDR1 is WNHNN and CDR2 is SYGVQD (reference sequence). The CDR3 length is 13 residues. In nucleotides, the CDR3 is TGCGCCAGCAGTGCCACAGGACCTCGGACGCAGTATTTT. Translated: CASSATGPRTQYF.

This clone was found once. This sequence joins TRBV6-1 and TRBJ2-7; TRBD2 matches 7 bases. The length of the CDR3 is 14 residues. The germline CDR1 and CDR2 sequences are MNHNS and SASEGT. V gave up 6 bases and J gave up 3 bases; unmatched junction bases: 8. CDR3 coding DNA: TGTGCCAGCAGGATCCGGGGGGACCGCTACGAGCAGTACTTC. Amino acid sequence: CASRIRGDRYEQYF.

This chain connects TRBV28 to TRBJ1-5, with D perhaps TRBD1 (5 bases). Trimming removed 4 bases at V and 8 bases at J, with 21 bases between. CDR1 and CDR2 (germline): MDHEN, SYDVKM. The CDR3 is 16 residues long. Here the CDR3 reads CASSSAGGALFKPQHF. CDR3 in DNA: TGTGCCAGCAGTTCCGCCGGCGGGGCCCTGTTTAAGCCCCAGCATTTT.

The rearrangement links TRBV19 to TRBJ2-5; 9 bases fit TRBD2. Germline V gene sequence: CDR1 LNHDA, CDR2 SQIVND (reference sequence). The CDR3 totals 15 residues. The trim removed 7 bases at V and 1 base at J, leaving 7 bases unmatched. The CDR3 DNA is TGTGCCAGTACCCAAGGTAGCGGGAGCCAAGAGACCCAGTACTTC. Amino acid sequence: CASTQGSGSQETQYF.

The chain links TRBV30 to TRBJ1-1; no clear D. The V end lost 1 base, the J end lost 5 bases, and 8 bases lay between the germline ends. The V gene's germline CDR1 is GTSNPN and CDR2 SVGIG (reference sequence). The CDR3 is 12 residues long. The CDR3, as DNA: TGTGCCTGGAGTGCTGGGCCGACTGAAGCTTTCTTT. Its translation: CAWSAGPTEAFF.

CDR3 loop: CASSPLNRVGDTQYF. CDR3 coding DNA: TGTGCCAGCAGCCCCCTTAACAGGGTTGGGGATACGCAGTATTTT. This chain joins TRBV5-8 and TRBJ2-3; perhaps TRBD1 as D (6 bases). Germline values: CDR1 SGHTS, CDR2 YDEGEE. The CDR3 runs 15 residues. V was clipped by 4 bases and J by 6 bases, with 18 bases between them.

To note about this clone: The sample carries other DNA sequences with the same CDR3. The chain recombines TRBV4-3 with TRBJ2-7; D may be TRBD1 (6 bases). CDR1 is LGHNA and CDR2 is YSLEER in the germline V gene. V lost 0 bases and J lost 3, with 12 bases in between. CDR3 length equals 15 residues. In DNA form, the CDR3 reads TGCGCCAGCAGCCAAGAGGTGGGGGCCGGCTACGAGCAGTACTTC. It yields the protein CASSQEVGAGYEQYF.

This clone is a singleton in its sample. The junction departs from germline at one end; a sequencing error may be responsible. The chain links TRBV7-9 to TRBJ2-5; D remains unclear. Germline V gene data show CDR1 as SEHNR and CDR2 as FQNEAQ (reference sequence). This CDR3 is 11 amino acids long. The CDR3 protein is CSSSSEISQYF. Here the CDR3 DNA reads TGTTCCAGCAGCTCGGAGATATCCCAGTACTTC.

The sample holds one count of this clone. The gene calls are TRBV6-5 and TRBJ1-3; D unclear. This CDR3 is 12 amino acids long. Trimming took off 5 bases at V and 3 bases at J, with 5 bases between the two ends. CDR1 MNHEY and CDR2 SVGAGI come from the germline V gene. The CDR3, as DNA: TGTGCCAGCAGTGTCAATGGAAACACCATATATTTT. This encodes CASSVNGNTIYF.

The chain has TRBV27 and TRBJ2-7; 7 bases fit TRBD1. The CDR3 runs 16 residues. The trim removed 1 base at V and 3 bases at J, leaving 9 bases unmatched. Per germline, CDR1 MNHEY and CDR2 SMNVEV (reference sequence). The CDR3 DNA reads TGTGCCAGCAGTTTATTAGGGACAGATAAAGACTACGAGCAGTACTTC. Amino acids: CASSLLGTDKDYEQYF.

The chain combines TRBV2 with TRBJ2-1, with D possibly matching TRBD1 (7 bases). Germline V gene lookup returns CDR1 SNHLY and CDR2 FYNNEI. This CDR3 is built from 16 residues. V lost 2 bases to trimming and J lost 4 bases, with 15 bases between them. The CDR3 DNA reads as TGTGCCAGCAGTGAATATGGAGGGGGCTCTTACAATGAGCAGTTCTTC. Protein sequence: CASSEYGGGSYNEQFF.

The V call is TRBV5-6, the J call TRBJ2-5; D is unclear. The germline V gene has CDR1 SGHDT and CDR2 YYEEEE. V was clipped by 0 bases and J by 5 bases, with 11 bases between them. The CDR3 extends over 14 amino acids. CDR3 protein: CASSLGLTGETQYF. The CDR3 DNA sequence: TGTGCCAGCAGCTTGGGCCTGACTGGGGAGACCCAGTACTTC. The variable domain in full, with the rest retrieved from reference TRBV5-6 and TRBJ2-5, is DAGVTQSPTHLIKTRGQQVTLRCSPKSGHDTVSWYQQALGQGPQFIFQYYEEEERQRGNFPDRFSGHQFPNYSSELNVNALLLGDSALYLCASSLGLTGETQYFGPGTRLLVL.

The chain recombines TRBV2 with TRBJ1-1; 9 nucleotides match TRBD1. This CDR3 spans 14 amino acids. Losses at the gene ends were 7 bases for V and 4 bases for J; bases not matched to a gene: 7. From germline, CDR1 is SNHLY and CDR2 FYNNEI. The CDR3, as DNA: TGTGCCAGCACCAAGGGACAGGGAGGCACTGAAGCTTTCTTT. This encodes CASTKGQGGTEAFF.

The V call is TRBV7-9, the J call TRBJ2-7; D unclear. Germline values: CDR1 SEHNR, CDR2 FQNEAQ (reference sequence). Deletions cut 5 bases from V and 4 bases from J, with 15 bases between. CDR3 size: 14 residues. The CDR3, as DNA: TGTGCCAGCAGCCCTAGTGGCCTCCGGTACGAGCAGTACTTC. As protein: CASSPSGLRYEQYF.

The chain uses TRBV9 and TRBJ2-3; 12 nucleotides align to TRBD1. The CDR3 is 15 amino acids. J was trimmed by 6 bases and V by 3 bases; bases with no gene match: 5. Germline assignment: CDR1 SGDLS and CDR2 YYNGEE. The CDR3: CASSASGTGGDTQYF. DNA of the CDR3: TGTGCCAGCAGCGCTTCCGGGACAGGGGGCGATACGCAGTATTTT.

The J gene is TRBJ1-5, the V gene TRBV5-1; D is unclear. CDR1 and CDR2 (germline): SGHRS, YFSETQ. The ends were cut back, 2 bases at V and 3 bases at J, with 12 bases in the middle. This CDR3 region has 15 residues. CDR3 sequence (DNA): TGCGCCAGCAGCTTTGGCAGCGGGAACAATCAGCCCCAGCATTTT. Translation gives CASSFGSGNNQPQHF. The full variable domain, rest sourced from reference TRBV5-1 and TRBJ1-5, is KAGVTQTPRYLIKTRGQQVTLSCSPISGHRSVSWYQQTPGQGLQFLFEYFSETQRNKGNFPGRFSGRQFSNSRSEMNVSTLELGDSALYLCASSFGSGNNQPQHFGDGTRLSIL.

This chain joins TRBV19 and TRBJ1-5; 7 nucleotides agree with TRBD1. The CDR3 has 15 residues. J lost 6 bases, V lost 5 bases, and 10 bases had no gene match. Germline assignment: CDR1 LNHDA and CDR2 SQIVND (reference sequence). CDR3 DNA: TGTGCCAGTAGTCCAACCGACAGGGCTTTTCAGCCCCAGCATTTT. Its translation: CASSPTDRAFQPQHF. Full variable domain (rest looked up from reference TRBV19 and TRBJ1-5): DGGITQSPKYLFRKEGQNVTLSCEQNLNHDAMYWYRQDPGQGLRLIYYSQIVNDFQKGDIAEGYSVSREKKESFPLTVTSAQKNPTAFYLCASSPTDRAFQPQHFGDGTRLSIL.

The chain uses TRBV9 and TRBJ2-2; D gene uncertain. V lost 0 bases and J lost 9, with 9 bases in between. CDR1 is SGDLS and CDR2 is YYNGEE in the germline V gene. CDR3 length: 13 residues. CDR3 region: CASSVDEFRELFF. The CDR3 nucleotides are TGTGCCAGCAGCGTAGACGAGTTCCGGGAGCTGTTTTTT.

J is TRBJ1-2 and V is TRBV5-6; TRBD1 aligns across 9 bases. Germline lookup yields CDR1 SGHDT and CDR2 YYEEEE. J was trimmed by 2 bases and V by 4 bases; bases with no gene match: 12. This CDR3 has 17 amino acids. As DNA, the CDR3 is TGTGCCAGCAGCCAAGGGACAGGGCAACCAAGAAACTATGGCTACACCTTC. It specifies CASSQGTGQPRNYGYTF.

This clone was detected once. This sequence joins TRBV29-1 and TRBJ2-3; D is possibly TRBD2 (6 bases). Per the germline V gene, CDR1 is SQVTM and CDR2 is ANQGSEA. V shed 4 bases and J shed 0 bases, with 11 bases lying between them. There are 14 residues in the CDR3. The DNA for the CDR3 is TGCAGCGTTGTCGAGCGGGCTAGCACAGATACGCAGTATTTT. Its translation is CSVVERASTDTQYF.

The chain joins TRBV5-1 to TRBJ2-7; possibly TRBD1 for D (6 bases). Trimming removed 3 bases at V and 2 bases at J, with 12 bases between. The CDR3 runs to 14 residues. In germline, CDR1 is SGHRS, CDR2 YFSETQ. The CDR3 nucleotides are TGCGCCAGCAGCTGGGGACATACACCCTACGAGCAGTACTTC. Its translation: CASSWGHTPYEQYF.